The clone carrying this T cell receptor beta chain came up once. Its antigen is undetermined. The data are from a study of Ad26.COV2.S vaccination and SARS-CoV-2 variants. In the study overall: Of the COV1001 trial arms, the Ad26.COV2.S arm included the donor. The authors gave Ad26.COV2.S intramuscularly, either once or twice 56 days apart. General study points: It was found that vaccine and placebo recipients had similar non-spike TCR breadth.

Between the trimmed V and J ends, which lost 3 bases and 9 bases, there was a span of 15 bases. CDR1 is SEHNR and CDR2 is FQNEAQ in the germline V gene (reference sequence). The CDR3 has 15 residues. Produced via immunoSEQ multiplex PCR; TCRdb's table is partial and in-frame only. Of 250,000 to 300,000 clones listed, around 87% are singletons. Indicated treatment: some 19 received Ad26.COV2.S at low or high dose, single or two shots; 5 received placebo; per-sample allocation not given. At day 63 after the first vaccine or placebo injection, samples were drawn. Aged 18-55 years, donor was enrolled in Boston in 2020.

The sample here was peripheral blood, taken in a trial of Ad26.COV2.S vaccine versus placebo. The chain employs TRBV7-9 and TRBJ1-6; no clear D gene. This clonotype was sampled from a person between 18 and 65 years old who received the Ad26.COV2.S COVID-19 vaccine or a placebo. The CDR3 region has the DNA TGTGCCAGCAGCTTGTCAGAGTACTCGGGTTCACCCCTCCACTTT. It is translated as CASSLSEYSGSPLHF.